This record looks at one TCR beta chain sequence and its context. This specimen comes from a study of neurological immune-mediated disorders. Every sequencing run generated in excess of 180 million TCR-beta sequences. These sequences covered 15-18 subjects. Each CDR3 protein gets one entry after TCRdb re-called the 5' RACE reads with MiXCR. Of tens of thousands of distinct CDR3 sequences in the sample, roughly 13% were seen once. Unsorted libraries used 2 million PBMCs kept at -80 degrees C. The CDR3 covers 9 residues. Trimming stripped 6 bases from V and 8 bases from J, with 7 bases between. CDR1 SQVTM and CDR2 ANQGSEA come from the germline V gene.

The chain couples TRBV29-1 to TRBJ1-2, with no clear D. The sample comprised PBMCs. The origin of this receptor is a female donor in good health. In DNA, the CDR3 is TGCAGCGTCGATCTCGGCTACACCTTC. Residues: CSVDLGYTF.